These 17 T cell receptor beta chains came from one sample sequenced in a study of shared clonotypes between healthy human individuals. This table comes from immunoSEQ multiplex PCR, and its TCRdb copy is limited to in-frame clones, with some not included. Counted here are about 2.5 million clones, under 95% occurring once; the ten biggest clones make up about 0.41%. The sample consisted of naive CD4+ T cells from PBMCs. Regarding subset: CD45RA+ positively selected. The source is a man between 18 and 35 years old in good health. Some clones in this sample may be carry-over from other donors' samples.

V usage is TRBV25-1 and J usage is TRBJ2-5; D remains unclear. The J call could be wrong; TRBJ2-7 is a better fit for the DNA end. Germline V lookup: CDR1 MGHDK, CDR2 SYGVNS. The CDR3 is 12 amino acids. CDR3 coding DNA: TGTGCCAGCTCAGGCGAACGGAGCGAGCAGTACTTC. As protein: CASSGERSEQYF.

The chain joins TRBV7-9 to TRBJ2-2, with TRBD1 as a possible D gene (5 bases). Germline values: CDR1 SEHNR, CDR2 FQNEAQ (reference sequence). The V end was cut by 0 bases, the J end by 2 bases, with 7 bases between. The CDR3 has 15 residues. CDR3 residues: CASSLAGVNTGELFF. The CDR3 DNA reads TGTGCCAGCAGCTTAGCAGGGGTAAACACCGGGGAGCTGTTTTTT.

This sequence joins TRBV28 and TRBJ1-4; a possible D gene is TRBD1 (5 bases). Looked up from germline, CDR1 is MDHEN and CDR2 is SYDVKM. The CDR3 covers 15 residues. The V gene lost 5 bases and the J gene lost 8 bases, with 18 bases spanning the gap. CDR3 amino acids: CASSPQGVGEEKLFF. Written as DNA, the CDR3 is TGTGCCAGCAGTCCTCAAGGGGTTGGGGAGGAAAAACTGTTTTTT.

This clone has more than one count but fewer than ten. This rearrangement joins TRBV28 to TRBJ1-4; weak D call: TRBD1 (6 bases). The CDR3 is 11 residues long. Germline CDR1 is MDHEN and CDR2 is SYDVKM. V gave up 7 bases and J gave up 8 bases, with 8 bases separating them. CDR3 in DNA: TGTGCCAGCAAGGGGGACGAAAAACTGTTTTTT. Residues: CASKGDEKLFF.

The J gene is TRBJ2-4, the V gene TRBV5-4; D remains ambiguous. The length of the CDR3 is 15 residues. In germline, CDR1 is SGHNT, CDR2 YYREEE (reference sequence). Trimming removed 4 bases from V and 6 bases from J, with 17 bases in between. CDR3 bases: TGTGCCAGCAGCCCCGGATCGGAAACTACAAACATTCAGTACTTC. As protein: CASSPGSETTNIQYF.

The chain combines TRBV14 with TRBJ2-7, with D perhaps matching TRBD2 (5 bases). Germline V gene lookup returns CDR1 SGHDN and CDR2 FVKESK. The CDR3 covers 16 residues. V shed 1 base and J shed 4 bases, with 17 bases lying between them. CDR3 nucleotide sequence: TGTGCCAGCAGCCAAGCCCACCGAGGGTTTGAATACGAGCAGTACTTC. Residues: CASSQAHRGFEYEQYF.

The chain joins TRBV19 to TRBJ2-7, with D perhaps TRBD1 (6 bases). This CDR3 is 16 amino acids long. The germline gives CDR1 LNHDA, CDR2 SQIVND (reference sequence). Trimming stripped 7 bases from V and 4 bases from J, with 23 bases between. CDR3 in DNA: TGTGCCAGTAACCCGGGACACCGACAAAGACCTTACGAGCAGTACTTC. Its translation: CASNPGHRQRPYEQYF.

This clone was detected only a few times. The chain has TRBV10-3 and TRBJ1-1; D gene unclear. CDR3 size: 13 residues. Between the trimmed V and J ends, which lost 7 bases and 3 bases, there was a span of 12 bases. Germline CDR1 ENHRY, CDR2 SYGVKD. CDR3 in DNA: TGTGCCATCAAAGGGTCCGGGGACACTGAAGCTTTCTTT. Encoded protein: CAIKGSGDTEAFF.

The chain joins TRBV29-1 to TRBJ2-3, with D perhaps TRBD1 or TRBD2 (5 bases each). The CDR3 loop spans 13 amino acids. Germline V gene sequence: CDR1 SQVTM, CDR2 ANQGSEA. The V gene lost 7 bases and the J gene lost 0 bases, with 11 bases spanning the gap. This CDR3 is CSATRDSTDTQYF. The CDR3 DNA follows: TGCAGCGCCACCCGGGACAGCACAGATACGCAGTATTTT.

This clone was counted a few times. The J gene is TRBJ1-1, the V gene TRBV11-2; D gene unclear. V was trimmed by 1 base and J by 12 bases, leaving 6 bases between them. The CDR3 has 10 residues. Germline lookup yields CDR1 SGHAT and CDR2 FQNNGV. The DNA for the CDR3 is TGTGCCAGCAGCTTAGTAGTTACTTTCTTT. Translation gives CASSLVVTFF. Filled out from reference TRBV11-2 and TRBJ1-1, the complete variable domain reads EAGVAQSPRYKIIEKRQSVAFWCNPISGHATLYWYQQILGQGPKLLIQFQNNGVVDDSQLPKDRFSAERLKGVDSTLKIQPAKLEDSAVYLCASSLVVTFFGQGTRLTVV.

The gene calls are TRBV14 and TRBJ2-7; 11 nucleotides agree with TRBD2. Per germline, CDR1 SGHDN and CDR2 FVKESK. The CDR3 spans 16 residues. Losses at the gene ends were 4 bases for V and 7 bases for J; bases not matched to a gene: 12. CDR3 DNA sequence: TGTGCCAGCAGCCCCGGACTAGCGGGCCTGTTTGGAGAGCAGTACTTC. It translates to CASSPGLAGLFGEQYF.

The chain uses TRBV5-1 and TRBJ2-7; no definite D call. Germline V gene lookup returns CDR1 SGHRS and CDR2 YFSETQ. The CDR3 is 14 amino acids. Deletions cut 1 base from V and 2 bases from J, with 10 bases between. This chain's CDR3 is CASSLFQATYEQYF. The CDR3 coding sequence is TGCGCCAGCAGCTTGTTCCAGGCGACCTACGAGCAGTACTTC.

The CDR3 bases are TGTGCCAGCAGCTATGTCGGGACTAGGCTATGGGATACGCAGTATTTT. This encodes CASSYVGTRLWDTQYF. The chain employs TRBV5-6 and TRBJ2-3; 8 bases map to TRBD2. The CDR3 has 16 amino acids. The V gene's germline CDR1 is SGHDT and CDR2 YYEEEE. J was trimmed by 6 bases and V by 3 bases; bases with no gene match: 12. Together with reference TRBV5-6 and TRBJ2-3, the CDR3 gives the full variable domain: DAGVTQSPTHLIKTRGQQVTLRCSPKSGHDTVSWYQQALGQGPQFIFQYYEEEERQRGNFPDRFSGHQFPNYSSELNVNALLLGDSALYLCASSYVGTRLWDTQYFGPGTRLTVL.

CDR3 residues: CASSINNEKLFF. The DNA for the CDR3 is TGTGCCAGCAGTATCAATAATGAAAAACTGTTTTTT. The chain links TRBV28 to TRBJ1-4; D remains ambiguous. V lost 5 bases and J lost 4, with 5 bases in between. Germline assignment: CDR1 MDHEN and CDR2 SYDVKM. This CDR3 contains 12 residues.

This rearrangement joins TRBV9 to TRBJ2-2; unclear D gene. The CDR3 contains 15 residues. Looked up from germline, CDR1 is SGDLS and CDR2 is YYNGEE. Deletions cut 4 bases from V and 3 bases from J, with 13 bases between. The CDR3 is CASSPHARDTGELFF. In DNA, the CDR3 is TGTGCCAGCAGCCCCCACGCCCGGGACACCGGGGAGCTGTTTTTT.

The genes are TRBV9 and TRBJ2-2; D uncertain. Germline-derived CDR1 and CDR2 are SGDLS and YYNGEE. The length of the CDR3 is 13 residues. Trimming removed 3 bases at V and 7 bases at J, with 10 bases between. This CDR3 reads CASSDRFGGELFF. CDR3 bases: TGTGCCAGCAGCGACCGTTTTGGCGGGGAGCTGTTTTTT. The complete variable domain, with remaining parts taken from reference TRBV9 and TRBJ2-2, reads DSGVTQTPKHLITATGQRVTLRCSPRSGDLSVYWYQQSLDQGLQFLIQYYNGEERAKGNILERFSAQQFPDLHSELNLSSLELGDSALYFCASSDRFGGELFFGEGSRLTVL.

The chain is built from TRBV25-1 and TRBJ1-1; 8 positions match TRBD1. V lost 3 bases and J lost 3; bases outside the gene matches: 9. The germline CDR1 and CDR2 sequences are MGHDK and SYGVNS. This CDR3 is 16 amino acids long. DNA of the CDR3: TGTGCCAGCAGTGAGAGGGACAGGCCCCCGTACACTGAAGCTTTCTTT. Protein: CASSERDRPPYTEAFF.